This T cell receptor beta chain was sequenced for a study of T cells after yellow fever vaccination. About this clonotype: Its target is unknown.

UMIs and a universal primer site were added when TCR cDNA was made by 5'RACE template switching. Each CDR3 protein gets one entry after TCRdb re-called the 5' RACE reads with MiXCR. Among 250,000 to 300,000 distinct CDR3 sequences, roughly 5.6% were seen once, and the ten largest hold less than 3.5%. V lost 5 bases to trimming and J lost 0 bases, with 17 bases between them. This CDR3 has 17 residues. CDR1 and CDR2 (germline): MNHEY, SVGAGI. Study conclusions and caveats: Only a small proportion of the clonotypes turned up in both the CD4 and the CD8 compartments, likely arising from convergent recombination. Detected again after the booster were most primary-vaccination clones, at 96% CD4 and more than 70% CD8.

The TCR originated in a man aged 18 to 30 who received the YFV17D yellow fever vaccine. V usage is TRBV6-5 and J usage is TRBJ1-3; the D is unclear. The sample consisted of CD4+ T cells sorted from PBMCs, taken on the day of the yellow fever booster vaccination. CDR3: CASSPDMVQFSGNTIYF. CDR3 nucleotide sequence: TGTGCCAGCAGTCCGGATATGGTACAGTTCTCTGGAAACACCATATATTTT.